The clone carrying this T cell receptor (beta chain) was observed a few times. Every patient was untreated before thyroid surgery. TCRdb re-clonotyped the PCR reads via MiXCR. The profile covers tens of thousands of clones, with around an eighth appearing a single time and 14% taken by the ten largest. The data were taken from a study of metastatic and nonmetastatic thyroid tumors. Background on the study: Across blood and tumor or nodule tissue, repertoires from malignant and benign thyroid patients were compared with one another.

Sequenced input: blood. This TCR derives from a female donor with papillary thyroid cancer or a benign thyroid nodule (not recorded which). Some clones in this sample may be carry-over from other donors' samples.

CDR3 in amino acids: CASRQPLGGLSSGANVLTF. CDR3 bases: TGTGCCAGCAGACAGCCTCTGGGGGGCCTCAGCTCTGGGGCCAACGTCCTGACTTTC. The chain is built from TRBV28 and TRBJ2-6, with D possibly being TRBD1 or TRBD2 (6 bases each). Between the trimmed V and J ends, which lost 6 bases and 0 bases, there was a span of 21 bases. There are 19 residues in the CDR3. The germline V gene has CDR1 MDHEN and CDR2 SYDVKM.